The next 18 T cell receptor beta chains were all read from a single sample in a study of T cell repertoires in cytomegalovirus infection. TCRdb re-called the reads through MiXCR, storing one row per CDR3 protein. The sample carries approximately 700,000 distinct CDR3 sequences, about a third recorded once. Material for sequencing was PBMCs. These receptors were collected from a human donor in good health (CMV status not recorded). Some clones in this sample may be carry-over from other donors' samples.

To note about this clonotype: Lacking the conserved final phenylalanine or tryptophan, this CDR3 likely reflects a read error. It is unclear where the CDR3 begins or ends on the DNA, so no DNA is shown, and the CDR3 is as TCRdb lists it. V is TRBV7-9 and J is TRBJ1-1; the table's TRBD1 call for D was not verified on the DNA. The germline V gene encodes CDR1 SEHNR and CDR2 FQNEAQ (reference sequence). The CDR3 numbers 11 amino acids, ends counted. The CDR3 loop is CASSSKDRPEV.

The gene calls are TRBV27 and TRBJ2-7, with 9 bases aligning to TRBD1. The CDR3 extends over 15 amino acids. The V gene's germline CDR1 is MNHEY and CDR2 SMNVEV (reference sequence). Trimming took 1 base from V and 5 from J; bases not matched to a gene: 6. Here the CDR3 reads CASSLYTGGRDEQYF. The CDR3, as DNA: TGTGCCAGCAGTTTATATACAGGGGGCCGGGACGAGCAGTACTTC.

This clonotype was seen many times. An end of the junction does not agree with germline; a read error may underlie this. The CDR3 DNA sequence: TGTGCCAGCAGTTTAGGCGACACGGGTGTCGTCTTC. It encodes CASSLGDTGVVF. The V gene is TRBV12-3 or TRBV12-4, the J gene TRBJ2-1, with no clear D. CDR3 size: 12 residues.

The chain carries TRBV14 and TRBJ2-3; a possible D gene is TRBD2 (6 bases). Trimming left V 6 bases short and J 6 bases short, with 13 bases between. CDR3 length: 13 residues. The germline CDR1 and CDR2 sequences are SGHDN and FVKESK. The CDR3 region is CASRYSGSDTQYF. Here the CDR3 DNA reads TGTGCCAGCAGATACAGCGGGTCGGATACGCAGTATTTT.

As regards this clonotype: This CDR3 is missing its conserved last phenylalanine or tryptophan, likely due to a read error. The CDR3 sequence: CASRRTGGPSPGYTL. Written as DNA, the CDR3 is TGTGCCAGCAGGAGGACAGGGGGACCCTCCCCGGGCTACACCTTA. The chain uses TRBV12-3 or TRBV12-4 and TRBJ1-2, with 10 bases fitting TRBD1. The junction had 12 bases not matched to a gene; V was cut back by 6 bases and J by 8 bases. CDR3 length: 15 amino acids.

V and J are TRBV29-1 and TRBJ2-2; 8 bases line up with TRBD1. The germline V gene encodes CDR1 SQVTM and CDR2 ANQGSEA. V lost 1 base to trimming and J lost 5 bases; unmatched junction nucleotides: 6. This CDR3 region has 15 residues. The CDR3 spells CSVEGDRHTTGELFF. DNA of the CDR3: TGCAGCGTTGAAGGGGACAGGCATACGACCGGGGAGCTGTTTTTT.

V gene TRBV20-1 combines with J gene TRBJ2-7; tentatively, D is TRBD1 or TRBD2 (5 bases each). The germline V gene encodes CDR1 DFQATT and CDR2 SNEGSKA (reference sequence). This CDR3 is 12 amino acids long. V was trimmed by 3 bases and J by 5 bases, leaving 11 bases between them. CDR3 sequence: CSASRQGDEQYF. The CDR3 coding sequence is TGCAGTGCTAGCCGTCAGGGAGACGAGCAGTACTTC.

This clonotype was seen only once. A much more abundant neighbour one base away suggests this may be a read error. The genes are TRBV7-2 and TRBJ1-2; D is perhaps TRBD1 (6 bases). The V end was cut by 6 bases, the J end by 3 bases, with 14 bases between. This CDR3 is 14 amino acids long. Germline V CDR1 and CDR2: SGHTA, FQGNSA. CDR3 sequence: CASRMDRFDYGYTF. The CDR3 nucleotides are TGTGCCAGCAGAATGGACAGATTTGACTATGGCTACACCTTC.

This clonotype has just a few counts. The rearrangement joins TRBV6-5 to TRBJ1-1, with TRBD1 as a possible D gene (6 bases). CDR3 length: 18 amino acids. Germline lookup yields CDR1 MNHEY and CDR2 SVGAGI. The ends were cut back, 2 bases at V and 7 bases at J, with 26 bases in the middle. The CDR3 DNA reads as TGTGCCAGCAGTTACAGGGGGTTGGGAGGGACAAACCCTAATGAAGCTTTCTTT. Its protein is CASSYRGLGGTNPNEAFF.

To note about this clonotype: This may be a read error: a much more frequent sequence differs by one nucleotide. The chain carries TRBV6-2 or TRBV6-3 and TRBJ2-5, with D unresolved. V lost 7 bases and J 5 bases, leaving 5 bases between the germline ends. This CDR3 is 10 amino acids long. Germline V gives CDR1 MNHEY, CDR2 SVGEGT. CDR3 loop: CASIGETQYF. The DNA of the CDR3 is TGTGCCAGCATCGGGGAGACCCAGTACTTC.

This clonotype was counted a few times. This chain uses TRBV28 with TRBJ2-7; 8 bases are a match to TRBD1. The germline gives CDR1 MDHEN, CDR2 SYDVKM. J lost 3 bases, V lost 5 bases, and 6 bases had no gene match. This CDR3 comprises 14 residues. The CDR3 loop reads CASSGTGILYEQYF. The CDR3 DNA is TGTGCCAGCAGTGGGACAGGCATTCTCTACGAGCAGTACTTC.

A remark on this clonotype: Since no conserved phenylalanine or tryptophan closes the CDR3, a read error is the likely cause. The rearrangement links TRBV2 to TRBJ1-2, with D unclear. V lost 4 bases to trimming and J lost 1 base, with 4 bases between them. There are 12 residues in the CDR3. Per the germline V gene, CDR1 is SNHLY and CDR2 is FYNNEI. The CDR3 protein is CASSGINYGYTV. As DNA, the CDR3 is TGTGCCAGCAGTGGGATTAACTATGGCTACACCGTC.

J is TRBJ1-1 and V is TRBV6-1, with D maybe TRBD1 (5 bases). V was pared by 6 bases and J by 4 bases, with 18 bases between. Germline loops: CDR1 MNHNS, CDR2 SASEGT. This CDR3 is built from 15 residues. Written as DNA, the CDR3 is TGTGCCAGCAGCCATCCTTCAGGGCCGTCCACTGAAGCTTTCTTT. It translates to CASSHPSGPSTEAFF.

The CDR3 region is CASSGHSGQSGYTF. The CDR3 DNA reads as TGTGCCAGCAGTGGCCACTCAGGTCAGAGTGGCTACACCTTC. V gene TRBV6-6 combines with J gene TRBJ1-2; D is ambiguous. The CDR3 runs to 14 residues. V was shortened by 5 bases and J by 7 bases, with 17 bases between the two germline ends. Germline CDR1 and CDR2: MNHNY and SVGAGI (reference sequence).

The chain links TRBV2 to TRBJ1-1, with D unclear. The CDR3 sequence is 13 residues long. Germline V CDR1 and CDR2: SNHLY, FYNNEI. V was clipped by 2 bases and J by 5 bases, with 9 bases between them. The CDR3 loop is CASSERLITEAFF. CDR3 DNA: TGTGCCAGCAGTGAACGACTGATTACTGAAGCTTTCTTT.

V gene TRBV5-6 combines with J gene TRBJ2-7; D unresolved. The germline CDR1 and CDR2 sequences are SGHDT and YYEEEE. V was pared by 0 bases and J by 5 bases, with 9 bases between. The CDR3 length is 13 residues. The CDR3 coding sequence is TGTGCCAGCAGCTTGGACGTCAGCAACGAGCAGTACTTC. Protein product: CASSLDVSNEQYF.

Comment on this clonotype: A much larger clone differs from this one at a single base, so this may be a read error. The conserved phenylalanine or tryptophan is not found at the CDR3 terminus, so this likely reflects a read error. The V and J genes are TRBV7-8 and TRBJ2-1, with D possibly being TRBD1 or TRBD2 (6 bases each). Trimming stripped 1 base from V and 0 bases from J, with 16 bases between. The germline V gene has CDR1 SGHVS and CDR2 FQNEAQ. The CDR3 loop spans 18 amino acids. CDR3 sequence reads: CASSLDVSGAYSYNEQFL. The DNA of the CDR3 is TGTGCCAGCAGCTTAGATGTCTCGGGGGCCTACTCCTACAATGAGCAGTTCTTA.

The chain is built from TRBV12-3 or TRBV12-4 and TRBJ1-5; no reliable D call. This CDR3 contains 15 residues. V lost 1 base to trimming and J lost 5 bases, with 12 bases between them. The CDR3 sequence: CASSLVPGIDQPQHF. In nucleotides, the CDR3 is TGTGCCAGCAGTTTAGTTCCGGGGATCGATCAGCCCCAGCATTTT.